The clone carrying this T cell receptor (beta chain) was observed at least ten times. The sample originates from a study of read filtering for tumor transcriptome and immune sequencing. Turning to the study itself: The cohort had over 16 men and more than 11 women aged roughly 40 to 90, mean roughly 66 years. Under 10 patients were R-ISS I, approximately 15 were R-ISS II, 6 or 7 were R-ISS III.

This library used roughly 400 ng RNA and molecular barcoded adaptors spanning alpha/delta and beta/gamma chains. TCRdb used MiXCR to reprocess the reads, holding one entry per CDR3 protein. The sample consists of roughly 130,000 distinct CDR3 sequences, over 10% of them appearing once. Germline CDR1 GTSNPN, CDR2 SVGIG (reference sequence). The CDR3 covers 14 residues. Trimming left V 5 bases short and J 1 base short, with 13 bases between. This clonotype was sampled from a donor at least 40 years old with multiple myeloma. Material for sequencing was a population of CD138-negative cells sorted from bone marrow. The chain recombines TRBV30 with TRBJ2-3, with a tentative D call TRBD1 (6 bases). The CDR3 sequence: CAWVLAGGTDTQYF. The CDR3 nucleotides are TGTGCCTGGGTATTGGCAGGGGGCACAGATACGCAGTATTTT.